The next 10 T cell receptor beta chains were all read from a single sample in a study of metastatic and nonmetastatic thyroid tumors. TCRdb re-called clones from the PCR reads using MiXCR. Of roughly 59,000 clones listed, 16% are singletons. No treatment had been given to any patient before thyroid surgery. Sequences were obtained from blood. The receptors here all came from a male donor with papillary thyroid cancer or a benign thyroid nodule (not recorded which). Some clones in this sample may be carry-over from other donors' samples.

On this clone itself: The junction does not match germline at one end; this may be a read error. V is TRBV19 and J is TRBJ1-5; weak D call: TRBD1 (6 bases). There are 13 residues in the CDR3. The germline V gene encodes CDR1 LNHDA and CDR2 SQIVND (reference sequence). The CDR3 DNA follows: TGTGCCAGTAGCGGGACATTAAATCAGCCCCACCATTTC. Translated, it gives CASSGTLNQPHHF.

The table lists this clone with many counts. The rearrangement joins TRBV11-2 to TRBJ2-7, with D perhaps matching TRBD1 (8 bases). Trimming cost V 4 bases and J 5 bases, with 18 bases left between them. Per germline, CDR1 SGHAT and CDR2 FQNNGV. There are 15 residues in the CDR3. The CDR3 is CASSSLTGGVDEQYF. Written as DNA, the CDR3 is TGTGCCAGCAGCTCCTTAACAGGGGGGGTAGACGAGCAGTACTTC.

This clone was recorded at least ten times. V gene TRBV19 combines with J gene TRBJ2-7, with D perhaps matching TRBD2 (5 bases). Germline loops: CDR1 LNHDA, CDR2 SQIVND (reference sequence). The CDR3 loop spans 15 amino acids. Trimming removed 5 bases at V and 0 bases at J, with 14 bases between. CDR3 DNA: TGTGCCAGTAGTCCACAGAGGACTGGCTCCTACGAGCAGTACTTC. Protein product: CASSPQRTGSYEQYF. Looking up the rest from reference TRBV19 and TRBJ2-7 gives the full variable domain: DGGITQSPKYLFRKEGQNVTLSCEQNLNHDAMYWYRQDPGQGLRLIYYSQIVNDFQKGDIAEGYSVSREKKESFPLTVTSAQKNPTAFYLCASSPQRTGSYEQYFGPGTRLTVT.

This clone was seen a handful of times. A much larger clone differs from this one at a single base, so this may be a read error. The rearrangement uses TRBV9 and TRBJ1-5; D perhaps matches TRBD1 (5 bases). The V gene lost 3 bases and the J gene lost 1 base, with 11 bases spanning the gap. The CDR3 runs 15 residues. Per germline, CDR1 SGDLS and CDR2 YYNGEE. CDR3 coding DNA: TGTGCCAGCAGCGGCGGCGGGGGGAGCAATCAGCCCCAGCATTTT. Its translation: CASSGGGGSNQPQHF.

This clone has ten or more counts. This chain connects TRBV5-1 to TRBJ2-1; possible D gene TRBD1, 6 bases. Germline CDR1 reads SGHRS; CDR2 reads YFSETQ. Trimming cost V 1 base and J 1 base, with 18 bases left between them. The CDR3 runs 18 residues. CDR3 sequence reads: CASSLWGPQGMSYNEQFF. For the CDR3, the DNA is TGCGCCAGCAGCTTGTGGGGACCACAGGGAATGTCCTACAATGAGCAGTTCTTC. The entire variable domain, with the rest obtained from reference TRBV5-1 and TRBJ2-1, is as follows: KAGVTQTPRYLIKTRGQQVTLSCSPISGHRSVSWYQQTPGQGLQFLFEYFSETQRNKGNFPGRFSGRQFSNSRSEMNVSTLELGDSALYLCASSLWGPQGMSYNEQFFGPGTRLTVL.

Ten or more counts support this clone. This rearrangement joins TRBV7-3 to TRBJ2-1; 7 bases agree with TRBD2. V was clipped by 5 bases and J by 8 bases; unmatched bases: 9. The germline V gene encodes CDR1 SGHTA and CDR2 FQGTGA. CDR3 length: 14 residues. This chain's CDR3 is CASSHESGNHEQFF. The CDR3 bases are TGTGCCAGCAGCCACGAGAGCGGGAACCATGAGCAGTTCTTC.

As concerns this clone: Other nucleotide sequences from this sample produce the same CDR3. This chain uses TRBV5-6 with TRBJ2-3; no clear D. This CDR3 has 15 residues. The V end was cut by 1 base, the J end by 3 bases, with 12 bases between. The germline gives CDR1 SGHDT, CDR2 YYEEEE. The CDR3 reads CASSLFLQITDTQYF. The CDR3 DNA follows: TGTGCCAGCAGCTTGTTCTTGCAGATAACAGATACGCAGTATTTT.

This clone was observed many times. The rearrangement joins TRBV4-2 to TRBJ1-6, with D unclear. Germline CDR1 reads LGHNA; CDR2 reads YNFKEQ. Trimming removed 1 base from V and 6 bases from J, with 13 bases in between. The CDR3 extends over 16 amino acids. The DNA of the CDR3 is TGTGCCAGCAGCCAAGGAGGAGACCTAGCTAATTCACCCCTCCACTTT. Translated, it gives CASSQGGDLANSPLHF.

A word on this clone: A junction end diverges from the germline sequence, so it may reflect a read error. This chain uses TRBV7-6 with TRBJ2-2; D is perhaps TRBD2 (6 bases). The CDR3 is made up of 17 amino acids. Germline V lookup: CDR1 SGHVS, CDR2 FNYEAQ. CDR3 in amino acids: CASSLGQTYANTGGLFF. As DNA, the CDR3 is TGTGCCAGCAGCTTAGGTCAGACCTATGCGAACACCGGGGGGCTGTTTTTT.

About this clone: A much larger clone sits a single nucleotide away, making a read error possible. The V call is TRBV6-1, the J call TRBJ2-4, with unresolved D. CDR1 is MNHNS, CDR2 SASEGT, per germline. The length of the CDR3 is 14 residues. V lost 5 bases and J 7 bases, leaving 15 bases between the germline ends. CDR3 nucleotide sequence: TGTGCCAGCAGTCCTCTTCTCGTATCGAACATTCAGTACTTC. This gives the protein CASSPLLVSNIQYF.